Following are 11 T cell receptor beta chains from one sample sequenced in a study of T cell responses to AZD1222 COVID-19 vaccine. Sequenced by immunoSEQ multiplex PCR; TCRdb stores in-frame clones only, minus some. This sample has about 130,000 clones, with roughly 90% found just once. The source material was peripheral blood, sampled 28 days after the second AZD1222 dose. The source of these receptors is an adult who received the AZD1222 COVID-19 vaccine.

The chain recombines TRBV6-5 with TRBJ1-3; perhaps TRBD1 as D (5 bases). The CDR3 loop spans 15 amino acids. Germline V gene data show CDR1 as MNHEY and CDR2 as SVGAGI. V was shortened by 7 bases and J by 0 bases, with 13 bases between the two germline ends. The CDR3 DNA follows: TGTGCCAGCAAGAGGGGCCTATACTCTGGAAACACCATATATTTT. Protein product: CASKRGLYSGNTIYF.

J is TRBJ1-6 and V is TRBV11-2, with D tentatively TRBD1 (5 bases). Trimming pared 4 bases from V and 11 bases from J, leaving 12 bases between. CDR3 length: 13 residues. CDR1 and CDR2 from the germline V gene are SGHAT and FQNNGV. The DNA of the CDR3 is TGTGCCAGCAGCTACAACTCAGGGCCACCCCTCCACTTT. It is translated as CASSYNSGPPLHF. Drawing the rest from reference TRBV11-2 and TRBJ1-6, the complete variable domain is EAGVAQSPRYKIIEKRQSVAFWCNPISGHATLYWYQQILGQGPKLLIQFQNNGVVDDSQLPKDRFSAERLKGVDSTLKIQPAKLEDSAVYLCASSYNSGPPLHFGNGTRLTVT.

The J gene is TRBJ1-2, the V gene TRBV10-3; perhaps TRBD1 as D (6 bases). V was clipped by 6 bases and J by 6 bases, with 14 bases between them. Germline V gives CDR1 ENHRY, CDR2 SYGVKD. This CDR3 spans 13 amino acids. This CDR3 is CAISIQGSDGYTF. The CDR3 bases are TGTGCCATCAGCATACAGGGATCGGATGGCTACACCTTC.

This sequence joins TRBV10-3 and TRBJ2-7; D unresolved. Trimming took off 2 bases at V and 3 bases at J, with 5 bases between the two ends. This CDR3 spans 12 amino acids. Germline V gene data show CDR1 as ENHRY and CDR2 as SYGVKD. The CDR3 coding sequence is TGTGCCATCAGTGAGAATAGCTACGAGCAGTACTTC. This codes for CAISENSYEQYF.

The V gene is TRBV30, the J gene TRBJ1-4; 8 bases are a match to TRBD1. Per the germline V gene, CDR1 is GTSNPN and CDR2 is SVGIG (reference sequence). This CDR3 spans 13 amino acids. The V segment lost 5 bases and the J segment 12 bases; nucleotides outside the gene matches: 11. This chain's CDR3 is CAWAGTGALELFF. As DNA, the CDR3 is TGTGCCTGGGCCGGGACAGGAGCCTTGGAACTGTTTTTT.

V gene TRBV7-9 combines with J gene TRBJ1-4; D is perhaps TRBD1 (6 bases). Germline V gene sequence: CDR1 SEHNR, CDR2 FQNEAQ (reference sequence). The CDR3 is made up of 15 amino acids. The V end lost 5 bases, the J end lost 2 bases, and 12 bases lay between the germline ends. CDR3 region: CASSAQGATNEKLFF. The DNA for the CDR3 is TGTGCCAGCAGCGCACAGGGCGCGACTAATGAAAAACTGTTTTTT.

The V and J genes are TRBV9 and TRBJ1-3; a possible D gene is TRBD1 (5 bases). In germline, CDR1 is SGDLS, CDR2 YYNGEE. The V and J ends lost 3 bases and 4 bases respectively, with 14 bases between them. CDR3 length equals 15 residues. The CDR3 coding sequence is TGTGCCAGCAGCGACCTAAAAGGGGACGGAAACACCATATATTTT. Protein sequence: CASSDLKGDGNTIYF. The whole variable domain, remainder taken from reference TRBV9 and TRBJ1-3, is DSGVTQTPKHLITATGQRVTLRCSPRSGDLSVYWYQQSLDQGLQFLIQYYNGEERAKGNILERFSAQQFPDLHSELNLSSLELGDSALYFCASSDLKGDGNTIYFGEGSWLTVV.

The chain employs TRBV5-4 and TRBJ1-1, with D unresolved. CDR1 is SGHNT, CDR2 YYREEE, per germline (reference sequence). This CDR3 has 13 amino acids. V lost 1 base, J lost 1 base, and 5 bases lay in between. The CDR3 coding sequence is TGTGCCAGCAGCTTGAGACAGAACACTGAAGCTTTCTTT. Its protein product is CASSLRQNTEAFF. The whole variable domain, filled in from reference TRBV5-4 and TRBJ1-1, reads ETGVTQSPTHLIKTRGQQVTLRCSSQSGHNTVSWYQQALGQGPQFIFQYYREEENGRGNFPPRFSGLQFPNYSSELNVNALELDDSALYLCASSLRQNTEAFFGQGTRLTVV.

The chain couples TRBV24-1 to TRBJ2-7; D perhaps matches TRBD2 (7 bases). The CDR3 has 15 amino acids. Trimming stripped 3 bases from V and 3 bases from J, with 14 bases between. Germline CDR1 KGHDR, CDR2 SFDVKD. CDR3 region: CATSDVGGGSYEQYF. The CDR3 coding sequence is TGTGCCACCAGTGATGTTGGGGGCGGGAGCTACGAGCAGTACTTC.

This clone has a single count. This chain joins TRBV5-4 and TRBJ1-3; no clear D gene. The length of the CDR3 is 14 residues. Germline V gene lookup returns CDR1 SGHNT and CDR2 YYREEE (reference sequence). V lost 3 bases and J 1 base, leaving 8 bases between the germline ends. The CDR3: CASSSPGSGNTIYF. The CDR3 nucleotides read TGTGCCAGCAGCTCTCCCGGGTCTGGAAACACCATATATTTT.

DNA of the CDR3: TGTGCCACCAGTGATTTCGCGGGGGACAGGGGGCCCTACAGCTCCTACGAGCAGTACTTC. Translated, it gives CATSDFAGDRGPYSSYEQYF. This chain joins TRBV24-1 and TRBJ2-7; 12 bases fit TRBD1. V gave up 1 base and J gave up 0 bases; unmatched junction bases: 12. From germline, CDR1 is KGHDR and CDR2 SFDVKD. The CDR3 is made up of 20 amino acids.